This TCR beta chain originates from a study of CD8+ T cells in alopecia areata. Study as a whole: Those patients who were treated received oral tofacitinib, which was given at 5 to 10 mg twice daily for moderate-to-severe alopecia areata. Overall study results and limits: The study found higher clonality in lesional than normal scalp, especially in alopecia totalis/universalis. TCR sharing was clearer in mice than between patients, perhaps partly owing to patient HLA diversity.

The investigators collected lesional scalp punch biopsies and peripheral blood from alopecia areata patients. Germline V gene data show CDR1 as MGHDK and CDR2 as SYGVNS. The trim removed 3 bases at V and 5 bases at J, leaving 9 bases unmatched. The CDR3 runs 15 residues. This clone was counted only a few times. No antigen is known for it. RNA extraction and reverse transcription yielded cDNA as sequencing template. Profiling relied on immunoSEQ multiplex PCR, and the TCRdb table lists in-frame clones only, not all of them. The repertoire holds 150,000 to 180,000 clones, 50% to 65% seen once, with roughly a fifth in the top ten.

The J gene is TRBJ1-2, the V gene TRBV25-1, with 7 positions matching TRBD1. The sequencing here drew on CD8+ T cells sorted from blood, taken at week 0. The origin of this receptor is a human donor with alopecia areata. The chain's CDR3 is CASSDPPGQLYGYTF. The CDR3, as DNA: TGTGCCAGCAGTGACCCCCCGGGACAGCTGTATGGCTACACCTTC.